This T cell receptor (beta chain) was retrieved from a study of blood T cell repertoires in COVID-19 (dated by TCRdb to 2018 to 2020). Regarding the complete study: Samples covering the acute and convalescent phases of COVID-19 were provided by collaborators in the United States, Italy and Spain. Where available, HLA class I and class II types were taken from metadata supplied by the sample provider and were not determined by assay-based typing. The prospective study material was composed of cDNA or gDNA derived from T cells, B-cell-depleted T cells, or PBMCs. The dataset comprised deeply sampled blood TCRbeta repertoires from subjects exposed to, actively infected with, or recovered from COVID-19. The repertoires were released in a freely available public database intended as a resource for research on the immune response to SARS-CoV-2. The samples were drawn from two sources: the first 160 participants of the ongoing ImmuneRACE study, and 1,000 to 1,500 subjects contributed by 6 global collaborators. The sample metadata nearly always contained a de-identified subject ID, COVID-19 status, age in years and sex. Broader findings and caveats from the paper: The amount of clinical and demographic metadata varied by source and participant and was provided uncurated.

As for this clone: This receptor's antigen is unknown. No much larger clonotype is one base removed from it; base qualities were not supplied.

Trimming at the junction amounts to 1 base on V and 2 bases on J, and the germline ends lie 9 bases apart. Including the terminal cysteine and phenylalanine, the CDR3 comprises 13 residues. Only CDR3 DNA is held: 39 bases, read in frame from base 1. The germline V gene (reference sequence) sets CDR1 to GTSNPN and CDR2 to SVGIG. TCRbeta CDR3 regions were amplified from genomic DNA by means of the immunoSEQ Assay, a bias-controlled multiplex PCR. The study's processing was this. The number of nucleated cells in each sample was estimated from the amplification of reference gene primers within the assay. To quantify the absolute abundance of each unique TCRbeta CDR3 rearrangement, sequence reads were collapsed and filtered. Productive Simpson clonality was computed per sample as the square root of Simpson's diversity index over productive rearrangements. TCRdb provides this immuneACCESS table in a form limited to in-frame rearrangements. Some clones are lacking; in checked studies, under half of them reflect an unresolved V gene, and why the rest are absent is not known. D and trimming come from the DNA, and the V and J calls and clone size come from that table. For this sample there are approximately 160,000 clones; about 80% appear just once. Together, the top ten hold more than 5.5% of the sample.

In the prospective study, participants were about 18 to 100 years old, resided in about two dozen geographic areas of the United States, and were enrolled through a virtual design. In the prospective study, cohorts were assigned on the basis of participant-reported clinical history obtained from a screening survey and a study questionnaire. ImmuneRACE Cohort 3 recovered participants were defined by two consecutive negative NP/OP PCR tests, healthcare professional clearance, or symptom resolution. In the prospective study, mobile phlebotomists collected whole blood, serum and a nasopharyngeal or oropharyngeal swab from each participant. Participants in the prospective study had the option to provide additional blood draws and questionnaires over a 2-month period. Before DNA extraction, prospective study blood samples were shipped either frozen or at room temperature.

The source of this sequence is a man aged 45-65 years who had recovered from COVID-19. The sequencing input was PBMCs or T cells enriched from blood (not recorded which). The chain is assembled from TRBV30 and TRBJ2-7; possibly the D gene is TRBD2, per 5 matching bases. The CDR3 reads as follows: CAWSASLTYEQYF. The DNA sequence reads TGTGCCTGGAGTGCTAGCCTAACCTACGAGCAGTACTTC.